Listed here are 7 T cell receptor beta chains from one sample, sequenced in a study of blood T cell repertoires in COVID-19. Method: immunoSEQ multiplex PCR; TCRdb's copy keeps in-frame clones and lacks some. The sample lists approximately 400,000 clones; over 75% were seen once. The source material was PBMCs or T cells enriched from blood (not recorded which). Every receptor here comes from a man aged 25-45 years who had recovered from COVID-19.

The sample holds a few counts of this clone. This chain links TRBV10-2 with TRBJ1-5, with 7 bases fitting TRBD1. Looked up from germline, CDR1 is WSHSY and CDR2 is SAAADI. Trimming removed 8 bases from V and 2 bases from J; junction bases left unmatched: 12. This CDR3 comprises 16 residues. The CDR3, as DNA: TGCGCCAGCTCTTCCGAGGGCAGGGGGGGCAATCAGCCCCAGCATTTT. Its protein product is CASSSEGRGGNQPQHF.

The chain links TRBV7-2 to TRBJ2-7; 8 nucleotides agree with TRBD2. The CDR3 length is 15 residues. Germline CDR1 SGHTA, CDR2 FQGNSA. Trimming removed 1 base from V and 7 bases from J; junction bases left unmatched: 9. The chain's CDR3 is CASSLDHGTSREQYF. CDR3 nucleotides: TGTGCCAGCAGCTTAGACCACGGGACTAGTAGAGAGCAGTACTTC.

The chain has TRBV6-5 and TRBJ1-6; D call uncertain. Trimming left V 11 bases short and J 7 bases short, with 12 bases between. CDR3 length: 12 residues. Germline values: CDR1 MNHEY, CDR2 SVGAGI. The CDR3 coding sequence is TGTGCCGTGGATGAGGGAAATTCACCCCTCCACTTT. It yields the protein CAVDEGNSPLHF.

The chain links TRBV4-2 to TRBJ2-5; 9 bases map to TRBD2. With 3 bases clipped from V and 4 bases from J, the junction kept 9 bases outside the gene matches. The germline CDR1 and CDR2 sequences are LGHNA and YNFKEQ. The CDR3 consists of 16 residues. The CDR3 is CASSQHPAGGVETQYF. CDR3 DNA: TGTGCCAGCAGCCAGCACCCAGCGGGGGGAGTAGAGACCCAGTACTTC.

The gene calls are TRBV14 and TRBJ1-6, with unresolved D. V was cut by 1 base and J by 6 bases, with 10 bases left in between. The CDR3 runs 15 residues. Germline CDR1 is SGHDN and CDR2 is FVKESK. The chain's CDR3 is CASSQAGFPNSPLHF. The CDR3 DNA is TGTGCCAGCAGCCAAGCGGGATTCCCTAATTCACCCCTCCACTTT. The variable domain in full, completed from reference TRBV14 and TRBJ1-6, reads EAGVTQFPSHSVIEKGQTVTLRCDPISGHDNLYWYRRVMGKEIKFLLHFVKESKQDESGMPNNRFLAERTGGTYSTLKVQPAELEDSGVYFCASSQAGFPNSPLHFGNGTRLTVT.

For this clone: Other DNA sequences of this sample code for an identical CDR3. CDR3 nucleotide sequence: TGTGCCAGCAGCCTTACTAGCGGGAGCTCCTACGAGCAGTACTTC. Its translation is CASSLTSGSSYEQYF. J is TRBJ2-7 and V is TRBV7-8; the match to TRBD2 covers 11 bases. The V segment lost 5 bases and the J segment 0 bases; nucleotides outside the gene matches: 3. The CDR3 is made up of 15 amino acids. CDR1 SGHVS and CDR2 FQNEAQ come from the germline V gene.

This chain links TRBV9 with TRBJ1-4; 9 bases align to TRBD1. Germline V gives CDR1 SGDLS, CDR2 YYNGEE. V dropped 3 bases and J dropped 2; count of bases not matched to a gene: 8. The CDR3 consists of 17 residues. The CDR3 coding sequence is TGTGCCAGCAGCGCCGGGACAGGGAAGTCTACTAATGAAAAACTGTTTTTT. Protein: CASSAGTGKSTNEKLFF.